This TCR beta chain was documented in a study of CD8 T cells in Susac syndrome (dated by TCRdb to about 2019). In the study overall: Whether CD8+ T cell activation and differentiation in Susac syndrome was antigen driven was tested using repertoire sequencing. On the study overall, not on this receptor specifically: The TCR sequencing and HLA analysis was acknowledged to have included a relatively small number of individuals.

Peripheral blood CD8+ and CD4+ T cells from healthy donors, Susac syndrome patients and multiple sclerosis patients were profiled using high-throughput TCR beta sequencing. Healthy donors were age- and sex-matched controls. Bulk CD8+ and CD4+ T cells were purified by magnetic negative isolation, whereas CD8+ TEMRA cells were enriched by FACS. Blood was collected in EDTA tubes and processed within 24 hours, with PBMCs isolated through density gradient centrifugation. PBMCs intended for TCR sequencing were frozen in liquid nitrogen and were later thawed in a 37 degrees C water bath. A purity of at least 90% was achieved for sorted or isolated CD4+, CD8+ and CD8+ TEMRA cells. RNA was extracted using the RNeasy kit, and roughly 0.5 to 1 ug of the RNA was reverse transcribed with random hexamers. The immunoSEQ multiplex PCR assay, which covers 54 Vbeta and 13 Jbeta segments, was used to amplify TCR beta CDR3 regions. PCR amplification bias was corrected using a synthetic template baseline for primer optimization and computational correction. In the authors' own workflow: Reads were assigned to V, D and J genes according to IMGT and analyzed in immunoSEQ Analyzer, with only productive sequences retained. To calculate clonality, Shannon entropy was normalized by log2 of the number of productive unique sequences and then subtracted from one. For each patient and control, public and private clones were evaluated among the 100 most prevalent clones. Clones were defined as Susac-specific if absent from the healthy and MS cohorts, from 1052 published viral clones and from other ImmuneACCESS disease sequences. The public reads were reprocessed in TCRdb via fastp at Q25 and MiXCR, keeping in-frame beta chains. Rows with one shared CDR3 protein collapse into an entry with the most common genes and DNA. TCRdb, not the original authors, processed these V and J calls. Across this sample there are 150,000 to 200,000 distinct CDR3 sequences, with roughly 92% seen only once. The top ten clones comprise around 0.1% of the sample.

As regards this clonotype: The antigen it binds to is not known. No much larger clone exists at a distance of one base, and base qualities are not known.

Trimming removed 1 base from V and 0 bases from J, leaving 5 bases between the germline ends. The CDR3 measures 14 amino acids from cysteine to phenylalanine. The read is trimmed to its CDR3 DNA, 42 bases read in frame from base 1. From a lookup of the germline V gene, CDR1 and CDR2 are SGHRS and YFSETQ. The rearrangement combines TRBV5-1 with TRBJ2-4, with the D gene uncertain. This TCR derives from a human donor in good health. Sequences were obtained from CD4+ T cells from PBMCs. The CDR3: CASSLNSAKNIQYF. The base sequence is TGCGCCAGCAGCTTGAATTCAGCCAAAAACATTCAGTACTTC. When the CDR3 is completed using the reference TRBV5-1 and TRBJ2-4 genes on either side, the full variable domain is KAGVTQTPRYLIKTRGQQVTLSCSPISGHRSVSWYQQTPGQGLQFLFEYFSETQRNKGNFPGRFSGRQFSNSRSEMNVSTLELGDSALYLCASSLNSAKNIQYFGAGTRLSVL.